The text below deals with one TCR beta chain. TCRdb keeps only in-frame clones here, not all; method: immunoSEQ multiplex PCR. The sample carries 87,000 or so clones, 87% recorded once. These data come from a study of OX40 agonist ivuxolimab in advanced cancers. The receptor was derived from an adult with an advanced solid tumor such as melanoma, head and neck, liver or kidney cancer. The sample was CD4+ or CD8+ T cells sorted from blood, taken in a trial of the OX40 agonist ivuxolimab.

CDR3 amino acids: CASSLGTRGYEQYF. The DNA for the CDR3 is TGTGCCAGCAGCCTCGGGACGCGGGGCTACGAGCAGTACTTC. The J gene is TRBJ2-7, the V gene TRBV6-5; a possible D gene is TRBD2 (6 bases). The germline V gene has CDR1 MNHEY and CDR2 SVGAGI. Trimming removed 6 bases at V and 3 bases at J, with 15 bases between. The CDR3 runs 14 residues.